Following are 23 T cell receptor beta chains from one sample sequenced in a study of blood T cell repertoires in COVID-19. Libraries were prepared by immunoSEQ multiplex PCR; TCRdb keeps only in-frame clonotypes and omits some of them. The sample consists of about 120,000 clones, roughly 84% of them appearing once. Material: peripheral blood. The receptors derive from a middle-aged man with acute or convalescent COVID-19.

CDR3 residues: CASSGFRVGYGYTF. The CDR3, as DNA: TGTGCCAGCAGTGGTTTCAGGGTGGGCTATGGCTACACCTTC. The rearrangement links TRBV2 to TRBJ1-2; D perhaps matches TRBD1 (5 bases). V was pared by 4 bases and J by 4 bases, with 13 bases between. The CDR3 has 14 residues. The germline CDR1 and CDR2 sequences are SNHLY and FYNNEI.

This chain joins TRBV11-2 and TRBJ2-7; TRBD2 agrees at 9 bases. Germline CDR1 reads SGHAT; CDR2 reads FQNNGV. The CDR3 runs to 17 residues. The V gene end was trimmed by 0 bases and the J gene end by 5 bases; junction bases not matched to a gene: 11. In DNA form, the CDR3 reads TGTGCCAGCAGCTTAGAGGGGGTAGCGGGAGCGGGGAACGAGCAGTACTTC. It specifies CASSLEGVAGAGNEQYF.

This clone was seen a single time. This specimen includes other DNA sequences encoding the same CDR3. The rearrangement links TRBV19 to TRBJ1-5, with no clear D. Germline values: CDR1 LNHDA, CDR2 SQIVND (reference sequence). CDR3 size: 14 residues. V dropped 2 bases and J dropped 0 bases, with 5 bases sitting between them. CDR3 loop: CASSIRDSNQPQHF. Written as DNA, the CDR3 is TGTGCCAGTAGTATAAGAGATAGCAATCAGCCCCAGCATTTT.

The CDR3 region has the DNA TGTGCCAGCAGCCCCAACAGGGGGCGCGCGGAGACCCAGTACTTC. It yields the protein CASSPNRGRAETQYF. The V call is TRBV7-6, the J call TRBJ2-5, with TRBD1 identical over 9 bases. Germline-derived CDR1 and CDR2 are SGHVS and FNYEAQ. CDR3 size: 15 residues. V shed 5 bases and J 5 bases; nucleotides not matched to a gene: 9. The full variable domain, in which reference TRBV7-6 and TRBJ2-5 provide the parts outside the CDR3, is GAGVSQSPRYKVTKRGQDVALRCDPISGHVSLYWYRQALGQGPEFLTYFNYEAQQDKSGLPNDRFSAERPEGSISTLTIQRTEQRDSAMYRCASSPNRGRAETQYFGPGTRLLVL.

The chain uses TRBV6-2 or TRBV6-3 and TRBJ2-3, with 7 bases lining up with TRBD2. J was trimmed by 6 bases and V by 2 bases; bases with no gene match: 11. Germline CDR1 MNHEY, CDR2 SVGEGT. The CDR3 consists of 16 residues. The CDR3: CASSYEAGEVTDTQYF. The CDR3 DNA sequence: TGTGCCAGCAGTTACGAGGCGGGAGAGGTCACGGATACGCAGTATTTT.

The chain is built from TRBV11-2 and TRBJ2-5, with D perhaps TRBD1 (5 bases). The CDR3 is 13 amino acids. Trimming took off 2 bases at V and 7 bases at J, with 11 bases between the two ends. Germline V gene lookup returns CDR1 SGHAT and CDR2 FQNNGV. DNA for the CDR3: TGTGCCAGCAGCTTACTAGGGGCGGTGACCCAGTACTTC. It translates to CASSLLGAVTQYF.

The J gene is TRBJ1-1, the V gene TRBV6-2 or TRBV6-3; D perhaps matches TRBD1 (5 bases). The CDR3 is 19 residues long. V lost 0 bases and J lost 1, with 21 bases in between. Per germline, CDR1 MNHEY and CDR2 SVGEGT. CDR3 protein: CASSYSVATVNNWNTEAFF. CDR3 DNA sequence: TGTGCCAGCAGTTACTCAGTGGCGACAGTTAACAACTGGAACACTGAAGCTTTCTTT.

This clone counts as medium-sized (0.01 to 0.1%). CDR3: CASSLAIAGAYEQYF. CDR3 in DNA: TGTGCCAGCAGCTTAGCAATTGCAGGGGCCTACGAGCAGTACTTC. V usage is TRBV7-8 and J usage is TRBJ2-7; weak D call: TRBD1 (6 bases). CDR1 and CDR2 (germline): SGHVS, FQNEAQ. The CDR3 contains 15 residues. V was shortened by 0 bases and J by 2 bases, with 11 bases between the two germline ends.

The gene calls are TRBV28 and TRBJ1-1; unclear D gene. The CDR3 extends over 16 amino acids. The ends were cut back, 2 bases at V and 1 base at J, with 14 bases in the middle. CDR1 is MDHEN, CDR2 SYDVKM, per germline. The CDR3 loop is CASSLGRRLTNTEAFF. Here the CDR3 DNA reads TGTGCCAGCAGTTTAGGCCGAAGACTGACGAACACTGAAGCTTTCTTT.

V and J are TRBV28 and TRBJ1-2; 12 bases are a match to TRBD1. There are 14 residues in the CDR3. Unmatched junction bases numbered 6, after V lost 5 bases and J lost 8 bases. The germline V gene encodes CDR1 MDHEN and CDR2 SYDVKM. The CDR3: CASSPRDRGHGYTF. The CDR3 coding sequence is TGTGCCAGCAGTCCCCGGGACAGGGGGCACGGCTACACCTTC.

This clone was detected only once. This chain uses TRBV28 with TRBJ1-1; no reliable D call. Deletions cut 5 bases from V and 1 base from J, with 14 bases between. The CDR3 extends over 15 amino acids. Germline-derived CDR1 and CDR2 are MDHEN and SYDVKM. This CDR3 reads CASSPGNGQNTEAFF. The CDR3, as DNA: TGTGCCAGCAGTCCCGGGAATGGGCAGAACACTGAAGCTTTCTTT.

The chain couples TRBV3-1 (or the pseudogene TRBV3-2) to TRBJ2-7, with 10 positions matching TRBD1. The germline V gene encodes CDR1 LGHDT and CDR2 YNNKEL (reference sequence). Trimming at V came to 4 bases and at J to 2 bases, leaving 8 bases not matched to a gene. The CDR3 sequence is 16 residues long. The CDR3 region is CASSPRGTGVPYEQYF. CDR3 coding DNA: TGTGCCAGCAGCCCTCGGGGGACAGGGGTACCCTACGAGCAGTACTTC.

The J gene is TRBJ1-2, the V gene TRBV18; the match to TRBD1 covers 8 bases. CDR1 is KGHSH, CDR2 LQKENI, per germline. V was clipped by 1 base and J by 0 bases; unmatched bases: 7. CDR3 size: 17 residues. As DNA, the CDR3 is TGTGCCAGCTCACCACTGGACAGGGCCCAAGCTAACTATGGCTACACCTTC. Protein product: CASSPLDRAQANYGYTF. Together with reference TRBV18 and TRBJ1-2, the CDR3 gives the full variable domain: NAGVMQNPRHLVRRRGQEARLRCSPMKGHSHVYWYRQLPEEGLKFMVYLQKENIIDESGMPKERFSAEFPKEGPSILRIQQVVRGDSAAYFCASSPLDRAQANYGYTFGSGTRLTVV.

This chain uses TRBV7-8 with TRBJ2-3, with 7 positions matching TRBD2. CDR3 size: 16 residues. The V gene's germline CDR1 is SGHVS and CDR2 FQNEAQ. V was pared by 5 bases and J by 3 bases, with 11 bases of the junction left unmatched. CDR3 sequence reads: CASSPTMVAGTDTQYF. The DNA of the CDR3 is TGTGCCAGCAGCCCGACCATGGTAGCGGGTACAGATACGCAGTATTTT.

This chain links TRBV2 with TRBJ2-5; the D gene is possibly TRBD2 (6 bases). Germline lookup yields CDR1 SNHLY and CDR2 FYNNEI. V was pared by 0 bases and J by 2 bases, with 13 bases between. This CDR3 contains 16 residues. The CDR3 region is CASSEAGRGVQETQYF. CDR3 in DNA: TGTGCCAGCAGTGAAGCTGGTCGCGGGGTACAAGAGACCCAGTACTTC.

The V call is TRBV4-2, the J call TRBJ2-1; TRBD2 matches at 10 bases. Looked up from germline, CDR1 is LGHNA and CDR2 is YNFKEQ. The CDR3 loop spans 16 amino acids. The V and J ends lost 4 bases and 7 bases, in that order; junction bases with no gene match: 10. CDR3 protein: CASSPKVASGGNEQFF. CDR3 coding DNA: TGTGCCAGCAGCCCCAAGGTGGCTAGCGGGGGAAATGAGCAGTTCTTC.

In DNA form, the CDR3 reads TGTGCCAGCAGTAGCCTCTTGGGTAGCGGGAGGGGTTACAATGAGCAGTTCTTC. Translating gives CASSSLLGSGRGYNEQFF. The chain recombines TRBV2 with TRBJ2-1; 11 nucleotides match TRBD2. Looked up from germline, CDR1 is SNHLY and CDR2 is FYNNEI. V shed 5 bases, J shed 4 bases, and the junction held 13 bases outside the gene matches. The CDR3 is 18 amino acids.

The chain recombines TRBV5-1 with TRBJ2-7; TRBD2 might be the D (7 bases). Trimming removed 0 bases at V and 2 bases at J, with 12 bases between. The CDR3 runs to 15 residues. In germline, CDR1 is SGHRS, CDR2 YFSETQ. In DNA, the CDR3 is TGCGCCAGCAGCTTGGTGGCGGGGGCCCCCTACGAGCAGTACTTC. Translating gives CASSLVAGAPYEQYF. Complete variable domain (other parts from reference TRBV5-1 and TRBJ2-7): KAGVTQTPRYLIKTRGQQVTLSCSPISGHRSVSWYQQTPGQGLQFLFEYFSETQRNKGNFPGRFSGRQFSNSRSEMNVSTLELGDSALYLCASSLVAGAPYEQYFGPGTRLTVT.

This rearrangement joins TRBV6-5 to TRBJ2-2; tentatively, D is TRBD2 (5 bases). V shed 6 bases and J shed 7 bases, with 12 bases lying between them. The CDR3 loop spans 13 amino acids. Germline values: CDR1 MNHEY, CDR2 SVGAGI. CDR3 protein: CASSGRVLGELFF. DNA for the CDR3: TGTGCCAGCAGCGGGCGGGTTCTCGGGGAGCTGTTTTTT.

The CDR3 loop reads CASSRQGEVTETQYF. The CDR3 DNA follows: TGTGCCAGCTCACGACAGGGGGAGGTAACAGAGACCCAGTACTTC. The chain uses TRBV18 and TRBJ2-5; 9 bases are a match to TRBD1. Per the germline V gene, CDR1 is KGHSH and CDR2 is LQKENI. The V gene end was trimmed by 4 bases and the J gene end by 4 bases; junction bases not matched to a gene: 7. This CDR3 comprises 15 residues.

V is TRBV12-5 and J is TRBJ2-1, with 11 bases identical to TRBD1. V lost 1 base, J lost 8 bases, and 19 bases stayed unmatched. Looked up from germline, CDR1 is LGHNT and CDR2 is FRNRAP. This CDR3 contains 20 residues. The CDR3, as DNA: TGTGCTAGTGGTTTGGCCCCTCCTCAGCCGGACAGGGGGCGCCCCTATGAGCAGTTCTTC. Protein sequence: CASGLAPPQPDRGRPYEQFF.

V is TRBV30 and J is TRBJ1-6; TRBD1 matches 8 bases. Germline assignment: CDR1 GTSNPN and CDR2 SVGIG (reference sequence). CDR3 length: 16 residues. The J segment lost 4 bases and the V segment lost 4 bases, leaving 9 bases of the junction unmatched. The CDR3 region is CAWNTGQGGYNSPLHF. CDR3 in DNA: TGTGCCTGGAACACCGGACAGGGAGGGTATAATTCACCCCTCCACTTT.

This clone was counted once. The genes are TRBV29-1 and TRBJ1-2, with D unresolved. This CDR3 contains 12 residues. Trimming shortened V by 1 base and J by 3 bases, and 6 bases separated the two germline ends. CDR1 and CDR2 (germline): SQVTM, ANQGSEA. CDR3 in DNA: TGCAGCGTTGAAGGCCAGTACTATGGCTACACCTTC. It encodes CSVEGQYYGYTF.